The 10 T cell receptor beta chains reported below all come from one sample, sequenced in a study of human versus mouse CDR3 diversity and MHC coevolution. Libraries were prepared by immunoSEQ multiplex PCR; TCRdb keeps only in-frame clonotypes and omits some of them. Of 45,000 to 75,000 clones in the sample, around 94% were seen once. The source material was naive CD4+ T cells from blood. Described subset: CD45RO-negative CD62L-positive naive CD4 T cells. The origin of the receptors is a person between 55 and 70 years old in good health.

This clone has just one count. The gene calls are TRBV18 and TRBJ2-1; 9 nucleotides align to TRBD2. The CDR3 extends over 14 amino acids. J was trimmed by 5 bases and V by 5 bases; bases with no gene match: 4. The germline CDR1 and CDR2 sequences are KGHSH and LQKENI. The CDR3 DNA is TGTGCCAGCTCAGCCAGCGGGAGGAACAATGAGCAGTTCTTC. This sequence encodes CASSASGRNNEQFF.

The genes are TRBV10-3 and TRBJ1-4, with 7 bases identical to TRBD1. The CDR3 is 12 amino acids. The trim removed 10 bases at V and 7 bases at J, leaving 6 bases unmatched. Per germline, CDR1 ENHRY and CDR2 SYGVKD. The CDR3: CASRQGGEKLFF. CDR3 in DNA: TGTGCCAGCAGACAGGGTGGTGAAAAACTGTTTTTT.

This clone has just a few counts. This chain links TRBV7-9 with TRBJ1-3, with 9 bases that match TRBD1. CDR1 is SEHNR, CDR2 FQNEAQ, per germline (reference sequence). This CDR3 is 16 amino acids long. V was clipped by 8 bases and J by 4 bases; unmatched bases: 12. In DNA form, the CDR3 reads TGTGCCAGCCGACAGGGACAGGGCAGGAACGGAAACACCATATATTTT. This encodes CASRQGQGRNGNTIYF.

This clone appeared once. The V call is TRBV18, the J call TRBJ2-5; 8 bases map to TRBD1. Unmatched junction bases numbered 8, after V lost 6 bases and J lost 5 bases. The germline gives CDR1 KGHSH, CDR2 LQKENI. The CDR3 sequence is 14 residues long. The CDR3 spells CASSLGRGRETQYF. DNA of the CDR3: TGTGCCAGCTCCCTGGGCAGGGGGCGCGAGACCCAGTACTTC.

DNA for the CDR3: TGCAGCGTTGAAATCCCAGGGGCTGGAAACACCATATATTTT. Residues: CSVEIPGAGNTIYF. The gene calls are TRBV29-1 and TRBJ1-3, with D possibly matching TRBD1 (6 bases). CDR3 length equals 14 residues. V lost 2 bases, J lost 2 bases, and 10 bases lay in between. The germline CDR1 and CDR2 sequences are SQVTM and ANQGSEA. The full variable domain, completed using reference TRBV29-1 and TRBJ1-3, is SAVISQKPSRDICQRGTSLTIQCQVDSQVTMMFWYRQQPGQSLTLIATANQGSEATYESGFVIDKFPISRPNLTFSTLTVSNMSPEDSSIYLCSVEIPGAGNTIYFGEGSWLTVV.

This sequence joins TRBV7-9 and TRBJ1-1; D is undetermined. Trimming cost V 1 base and J 11 bases, with 8 bases left between them. The CDR3 extends over 11 amino acids. Germline CDR1 SEHNR, CDR2 FQNEAQ (reference sequence). The CDR3 is CASSLEHGAFF. The CDR3 bases are TGTGCCAGCAGCTTAGAACACGGGGCTTTCTTT.

The chain uses TRBV5-1 and TRBJ2-7, with 11 bases that match TRBD2. CDR3 length equals 18 residues. The V gene end was trimmed by 0 bases and the J gene end by 0 bases; junction bases not matched to a gene: 8. Germline CDR1 is SGHRS and CDR2 is YFSETQ. The CDR3 region is CASSLGLSGRVSSYEQYF. The DNA of the CDR3 is TGCGCCAGCAGCTTGGGCCTTAGCGGGAGGGTGAGCTCCTACGAGCAGTACTTC.

The chain employs TRBV5-1 and TRBJ2-3, with TRBD1 matching over 7 bases. The germline CDR1 and CDR2 sequences are SGHRS and YFSETQ. After removal of 4 bases from V and 2 bases from J, the junction contained 10 bases not matched to a gene. This CDR3 is 16 amino acids long. The CDR3 reads CASSPPVQGNTDTQYF. CDR3 bases: TGCGCCAGCAGCCCCCCTGTACAGGGGAACACAGATACGCAGTATTTT. Combining the CDR3 with reference TRBV5-1 and TRBJ2-3 gives the whole variable domain KAGVTQTPRYLIKTRGQQVTLSCSPISGHRSVSWYQQTPGQGLQFLFEYFSETQRNKGNFPGRFSGRQFSNSRSEMNVSTLELGDSALYLCASSPPVQGNTDTQYFGPGTRLTVL.

This sequence joins TRBV7-9 and TRBJ2-5; D not certain. The CDR3 is made up of 14 amino acids. CDR1 is SEHNR, CDR2 FQNEAQ, per germline (reference sequence). Trimming took off 4 bases at V and 1 base at J, with 10 bases between the two ends. For the CDR3, the DNA is TGTGCCAGCAGCTCTTCCACAATCCAAGAGACCCAGTACTTC. Translation gives CASSSSTIQETQYF.

The CDR3 spells CASSPSRAGVGYNEQFF. CDR3 DNA: TGTGCCAGCAGCCCGTCTAGAGCGGGAGTAGGGTATAATGAGCAGTTCTTC. This rearrangement joins TRBV7-9 to TRBJ2-1; 8 bases line up with TRBD2. Germline V gene data show CDR1 as SEHNR and CDR2 as FQNEAQ (reference sequence). The V and J ends lost 5 bases and 7 bases, in that order; junction bases with no gene match: 16. This CDR3 is built from 17 residues.